Presented here are 27 T cell receptor beta chains from one specimen sequenced in a study of blood T cell repertoires in COVID-19 (dated by TCRdb to 2020 to 2021). Receptor libraries were prepared by the immunoSEQ multiplex PCR assay. TCRdb obtained this table from immuneACCESS and retained in-frame rearrangements with V and J assigned. These tables miss some clones; where compared with another copy, unresolved V genes account for less than half of the shortfall, and the remainder is unexplained. This sample comprises tens of thousands of clones, around nine tenths of them detected only once. Roughly 1.9% of the sample is held by the ten biggest clonotypes. The specimen sequenced was peripheral blood. Every receptor here comes from a woman aged 80 or older with active or convalescent COVID-19.

The chain carries TRBV11-2 and TRBJ1-2; TRBD1 aligns across 8 bases. The CDR3 is 14 amino acids. Trimming took 2 bases from V and 5 from J; bases not matched to a gene: 4. From germline, CDR1 is SGHAT and CDR2 FQNNGV. The CDR3 reads CASSLLQGAYGYTF. For the CDR3, the DNA is TGTGCCAGCAGCTTACTGCAGGGGGCGTATGGCTACACCTTC.

The chain employs TRBV30 and TRBJ2-3, with TRBD2 as a possible D gene (5 bases). The CDR3 is made up of 11 amino acids. Germline CDR1 GTSNPN, CDR2 SVGIG (reference sequence). The ends were cut back, 4 bases at V and 8 bases at J, with 10 bases in the middle. DNA of the CDR3: TGTGCCTGGAACGGCGGGCCTACGCAGTATTTT. Protein product: CAWNGGPTQYF.

The CDR3 loop is CASSLFGGGEQFF. The CDR3 DNA reads TGTGCCAGCAGCTTATTTGGGGGGGGCGAGCAGTTCTTC. The chain links TRBV7-8 to TRBJ2-1, with D maybe TRBD2 (7 bases). The CDR3 is 13 residues long. V was clipped by 2 bases and J by 10 bases, with 12 bases between them. Per germline, CDR1 SGHVS and CDR2 FQNEAQ.

The V gene is TRBV19, the J gene TRBJ2-2; 7 nucleotides agree with TRBD1. This CDR3 contains 17 residues. The V gene's germline CDR1 is LNHDA and CDR2 SQIVND (reference sequence). J was trimmed by 5 bases and V by 6 bases; bases with no gene match: 15. The CDR3 region has the DNA TGTGCCAGTAGCAATCGACAGGGTGTCGAGGGGACCGGGGAGCTGTTTTTT. This translates into CASSNRQGVEGTGELFF.

This clone was counted once. The chain recombines TRBV6-5 with TRBJ2-7; TRBD2 aligns across 9 bases. Germline CDR1 reads MNHEY; CDR2 reads SVGAGI. V shed 0 bases, J shed 9 bases, and the junction held 12 bases outside the gene matches. The CDR3 runs to 16 residues. The CDR3 sequence: CASSYSSSGGPIGQYF. The DNA for the CDR3 is TGTGCCAGCAGTTACTCGTCCAGCGGGGGGCCTATAGGGCAGTACTTC.

The chain's CDR3 is CASSLGQGVGNTIYF. CDR3 nucleotide sequence: TGTGCCAGCTCACTGGGACAGGGGGTCGGAAACACCATATATTTT. This rearrangement joins TRBV18 to TRBJ1-3, with TRBD1 matching over 11 bases. Germline loops: CDR1 KGHSH, CDR2 LQKENI. This CDR3 comprises 15 residues. V was pared by 4 bases and J by 4 bases, with 3 bases of the junction left unmatched.

CDR3 nucleotides: TGCGCCAGCAGCCAGACTAGCGGCTCCTCTTTTTTCTCCTACGAGCAGTACTTC. It is translated as CASSQTSGSSFFSYEQYF. The genes are TRBV5-1 and TRBJ2-7; 9 bases agree with TRBD2. Germline CDR1 reads SGHRS; CDR2 reads YFSETQ. The CDR3 sequence is 18 residues long. Trimming cost V 4 bases and J 0 bases; bases outside gene matches: 14.

This chain uses TRBV19 with TRBJ1-4; TRBD1 matches at 7 bases. The CDR3 extends over 14 amino acids. Germline V gene data show CDR1 as LNHDA and CDR2 as SQIVND (reference sequence). V dropped 4 bases and J dropped 10; count of bases not matched to a gene: 9. This chain's CDR3 is CASSTTGSLLKLFF. The CDR3 DNA reads TGTGCCAGTAGTACGACAGGGTCCCTTCTAAAACTGTTTTTT.

The J gene is TRBJ2-7, the V gene TRBV6-1; TRBD2 aligns across 8 bases. Germline CDR1 MNHNS, CDR2 SASEGT. The CDR3 totals 16 residues. V shed 1 base, J shed 0 bases, and the junction held 5 bases outside the gene matches. CDR3 DNA: TGTGCCAGCAGTGAAGGAACTAGCGGTAGCTCCTACGAGCAGTACTTC. Amino acid sequence: CASSEGTSGSSYEQYF.

The chain links TRBV5-1 to TRBJ1-3; D ambiguous. Germline CDR1 reads SGHRS; CDR2 reads YFSETQ. The CDR3 runs to 15 residues. Trimming stripped 2 bases from V and 0 bases from J, with 9 bases between. CDR3 residues: CASSFGRSSGNTIYF. The CDR3 DNA is TGCGCCAGCAGCTTTGGGAGAAGCTCTGGAAACACCATATATTTT.

The chain links TRBV19 to TRBJ2-5; 13 nucleotides agree with TRBD2. The junction had 8 bases not matched to a gene; V was cut back by 6 bases and J by 4 bases. This CDR3 region has 16 residues. CDR1 is LNHDA and CDR2 is SQIVND in the germline V gene (reference sequence). The CDR3 coding sequence is TGTGCCAGTAGCACCCGACTAGCGGGGGGCCGAGAGACCCAGTACTTC. Protein sequence: CASSTRLAGGRETQYF.

As concerns this clone: The junction departs from the called germline gene at one end, perhaps through a read error. The chain couples TRBV29-1 to TRBJ1-2; 9 nucleotides match TRBD1. Germline CDR1 SQVTM, CDR2 ANQGSEA. CDR3 size: 13 residues. The DNA for the CDR3 is TGCAGCGTTAAAGACAGGGGGTTGCAAGGCTACACCTTC. Translation: CSVKDRGLQGYTF.

The V gene is TRBV2, the J gene TRBJ1-3; perhaps TRBD1 as D (6 bases). The CDR3 has 13 amino acids. Germline-derived CDR1 and CDR2 are SNHLY and FYNNEI. V was clipped by 7 bases and J by 4 bases, with 11 bases between them. CDR3 sequence: CASKRDNGNTIYF. CDR3 DNA: TGTGCCAGCAAGCGGGACAACGGAAACACCATATATTTT.

V gene TRBV7-2 combines with J gene TRBJ2-3, with D tentatively TRBD1 (5 bases). V was clipped by 6 bases and J by 6 bases, with 19 bases between them. The germline V gene encodes CDR1 SGHTA and CDR2 FQGNSA. The CDR3 is 15 residues long. CDR3 protein: CASSFLKGSWDTQYF. CDR3 in DNA: TGTGCCAGCAGTTTTCTCAAGGGGTCGTGGGATACGCAGTATTTT. Drawing the rest from reference TRBV7-2 and TRBJ2-3, the complete variable domain is GAGVSQSPSNKVTEKGKDVELRCDPISGHTALYWYRQSLGQGLEFLIYFQGNSAPDKSGLPSDRFSAERTGGSVSTLTIQRTQQEDSAVYLCASSFLKGSWDTQYFGPGTRLTVL.

The J gene is TRBJ2-2, the V gene TRBV11-3; D might be TRBD1 (6 bases). This CDR3 contains 13 residues. V was shortened by 6 bases and J by 7 bases, with 12 bases between the two germline ends. CDR1 is SGHNT, CDR2 YENEEA, per germline. Here the CDR3 reads CASSIQGNGELFF. The CDR3 nucleotides read TGTGCCAGCAGTATACAGGGAAACGGGGAGCTGTTTTTT.

The rearrangement uses TRBV12-2 and TRBJ1-2. TRBV12-2 has pseudogene status. The CDR3 has 16 amino acids. CDR3 nucleotide sequence: TGTGCAAGTCGCTTAATACGTTCGGGGTATGTCTATGGCTACACCTTC. Its translation is CASRLIRSGYVYGYTF.

The chain is built from TRBV29-1 and TRBJ1-2; TRBD1 matches 8 bases. With 0 bases clipped from V and 1 base from J, the junction kept 10 bases outside the gene matches. Germline V CDR1 and CDR2: SQVTM, ANQGSEA. CDR3 size: 17 residues. The CDR3 DNA sequence: TGCAGCGTTGAAGATCCCCCGGGACAGGCGATTAACTATGGCTACACCTTC. Translating gives CSVEDPPGQAINYGYTF.

The chain carries TRBV19 and TRBJ2-3; 10 positions agree with TRBD2. Germline V gives CDR1 LNHDA, CDR2 SQIVND (reference sequence). The CDR3 is 15 amino acids. The J segment lost 3 bases and the V segment lost 5 bases, leaving 5 bases of the junction unmatched. In nucleotides, the CDR3 is TGTGCCAGTAGTGTGGGACTAGCGAGAACAGATACGCAGTATTTT. Its translation: CASSVGLARTDTQYF.

This sequence joins TRBV5-1 and TRBJ2-1; 14 bases align to TRBD2. Germline V gene sequence: CDR1 SGHRS, CDR2 YFSETQ. J was trimmed by 0 bases and V by 0 bases; bases with no gene match: 2. The CDR3 is 18 amino acids. CDR3 region: CASSLGTSGGLSYNEQFF. CDR3 coding DNA: TGCGCCAGCAGCTTGGGGACTAGCGGGGGGCTCTCCTACAATGAGCAGTTCTTC. Variable domain in full (rest from reference TRBV5-1 and TRBJ2-1): KAGVTQTPRYLIKTRGQQVTLSCSPISGHRSVSWYQQTPGQGLQFLFEYFSETQRNKGNFPGRFSGRQFSNSRSEMNVSTLELGDSALYLCASSLGTSGGLSYNEQFFGPGTRLTVL.

The sample holds a few counts of this clone. The rearrangement links TRBV12-5 to TRBJ1-2; the match to TRBD1 covers 8 bases. The CDR3 has 14 residues. The germline gives CDR1 LGHNT, CDR2 FRNRAP. After removal of 4 bases from V and 5 bases from J, the junction contained 6 bases not matched to a gene. CDR3 nucleotide sequence: TGTGCTAGTGGTTCTGGACAGGGAACATATGGCTACACCTTC. It yields the protein CASGSGQGTYGYTF.

The rearrangement links TRBV3-1 (or the pseudogene TRBV3-2) to TRBJ1-6, with D unresolved. The V end lost 3 bases, the J end lost 6 bases, and 6 bases lay between the germline ends. This CDR3 is built from 13 residues. Germline V gene lookup returns CDR1 LGHDT and CDR2 YNNKEL (reference sequence). The CDR3 sequence is CASSQGSNSPLHF. In DNA form, the CDR3 reads TGTGCCAGCAGCCAGGGGAGTAATTCACCCCTCCACTTT.

The rearrangement joins TRBV18 to TRBJ1-1; 7 bases map to TRBD1. Germline CDR1 is KGHSH and CDR2 is LQKENI. The CDR3 is made up of 16 amino acids. Germline trimming cut 3 bases from V and 4 bases from J; bases unmatched to any gene: 11. CDR3 amino acids: CASSPGQRGRRTEAFF. CDR3 in DNA: TGTGCCAGCTCACCGGGACAAAGGGGGCGCCGCACTGAAGCTTTCTTT.

This clone is a singleton in its sample. In DNA form, the CDR3 reads TGCGCCAGCAGTGTGGGGCGGGGAAGGGATGAGCAGTTCTTC. Its translation is CASSVGRGRDEQFF. The rearrangement uses TRBV10-2 and TRBJ2-1; TRBD2 might be the D (6 bases). Between the trimmed V and J ends, which lost 4 bases and 8 bases, there was a span of 15 bases. Germline CDR1 WSHSY, CDR2 SAAADI. CDR3 size: 14 residues.

The V gene is TRBV4-3, the J gene TRBJ1-1; possible D gene TRBD1, 6 bases. Per germline, CDR1 LGHNA and CDR2 YSLEER. The CDR3 totals 15 residues. Trimming shortened V by 4 bases and J by 2 bases, and 14 bases separated the two germline ends. CDR3 residues: CASSPNPQGNTEAFF. The CDR3 region has the DNA TGCGCCAGCAGCCCTAACCCACAGGGAAACACTGAAGCTTTCTTT.

The V gene is TRBV6-5, the J gene TRBJ1-2; TRBD1 matches 7 bases. CDR1 MNHEY and CDR2 SVGAGI come from the germline V gene. The CDR3 is 13 residues long. Trimming cost V 6 bases and J 6 bases; bases outside gene matches: 7. Written as DNA, the CDR3 is TGTGCCAGCAGCGGGTACAGGGGTGATGGCTACACCTTC. This sequence encodes CASSGYRGDGYTF.

This chain joins TRBV5-1 and TRBJ2-1, with D possibly TRBD2 on 6 matching bases. The CDR3 covers 15 residues. Trimming left V 0 bases short and J 1 base short, with 8 bases between. The germline gives CDR1 SGHRS, CDR2 YFSETQ. CDR3 DNA sequence: TGCGCCAGCAGCTTGGGACTAGGGTCCTACAATGAGCAGTTCTTC. Amino acid sequence: CASSLGLGSYNEQFF. Complete variable domain (other parts from reference TRBV5-1 and TRBJ2-1): KAGVTQTPRYLIKTRGQQVTLSCSPISGHRSVSWYQQTPGQGLQFLFEYFSETQRNKGNFPGRFSGRQFSNSRSEMNVSTLELGDSALYLCASSLGLGSYNEQFFGPGTRLTVL.

V usage is TRBV19 and J usage is TRBJ2-3, with 7 bases that match TRBD2. From germline, CDR1 is LNHDA and CDR2 SQIVND (reference sequence). The V and J ends lost 3 bases and 8 bases, in that order; junction bases with no gene match: 5. The CDR3 length is 13 residues. CDR3 bases: TGTGCCAGTAGTATCAAGGAGCGGGGTACGCAGTATTTT. It translates to CASSIKERGTQYF.